These 15 T cell receptor beta chains share one sample of origin, sequenced in a study of shared clonotypes between healthy human individuals. Produced via immunoSEQ multiplex PCR; TCRdb's table is partial and in-frame only. The table lists 950,000 to 1,100,000 clones, approximately 80% of them singletons. The material sequenced was memory CD4+ T cells from PBMCs. The subset here: CD45RA-negative fraction. The receptors originated from a man aged 18 to 35 in good health. Some clones in this sample may be carry-over from other donors' samples.

The chain carries TRBV9 and TRBJ2-7; TRBD2 matches at 12 bases. Per germline, CDR1 SGDLS and CDR2 YYNGEE. The V and J ends lost 0 bases and 7 bases, in that order; junction bases with no gene match: 8. The CDR3 runs 16 residues. The CDR3 DNA reads as TGTGCCAGCAGCGTAGGAGTGGGACTAGCGGGTGGGGAGCAGTACTTC. The encoded protein is CASSVGVGLAGGEQYF.

The chain is built from TRBV7-2 and TRBJ1-1; no firm D call. The V end was cut by 2 bases, the J end by 10 bases, with 11 bases between. The CDR3 is 12 amino acids. Per germline, CDR1 SGHTA and CDR2 FQGNSA. CDR3: CASSLLGRVAFF. The CDR3 region has the DNA TGTGCCAGCAGCTTATTGGGGAGGGTAGCTTTCTTT.

The chain carries TRBV4-1 and TRBJ1-4, with a weak D call TRBD1 (6 bases). The CDR3 is 15 amino acids. Trimming took off 5 bases at V and 3 bases at J, with 13 bases between the two ends. Per the germline V gene, CDR1 is MGHRA and CDR2 is YSYEKL. As DNA, the CDR3 is TGCGCCAGCAGCTACCAGGGGAGGGCTAATGAAAAACTGTTTTTT. Residues: CASSYQGRANEKLFF.

The chain uses TRBV5-4 and TRBJ2-5; unclear D gene. The V gene's germline CDR1 is SGHNT and CDR2 YYREEE (reference sequence). CDR3 length: 16 amino acids. V was clipped by 1 base and J by 5 bases, with 18 bases between them. The CDR3 nucleotides read TGTGCCAGCAGCTTGAGGTTCGACGCGCTCACGGAGACCCAGTACTTC. As protein: CASSLRFDALTETQYF.

This clone has only a few counts. The chain employs TRBV28 and TRBJ2-7; D might be TRBD1 (6 bases). CDR3 size: 13 residues. The V and J ends lost 11 bases and 2 bases respectively, with 16 bases between them. Germline V gene data show CDR1 as MDHEN and CDR2 as SYDVKM. CDR3 sequence (DNA): TGTGCCTCCGGGTGGACAGCGACCTACGAGCAGTACTTC. Amino acids: CASGWTATYEQYF.

The V and J genes are TRBV11-1 and TRBJ2-2; maybe TRBD2 (5 bases). With 3 bases removed from V and 6 bases from J, the gap between germline ends came to 11 bases. CDR3 length equals 14 residues. CDR1 SGHAT and CDR2 FQDESV come from the germline V gene (reference sequence). The CDR3 protein is CASSFAGSSGELFF. In nucleotides, the CDR3 is TGTGCCAGCAGCTTTGCTGGGAGTTCCGGGGAGCTGTTTTTT. Using reference TRBV11-1 and TRBJ2-2 for the parts outside the CDR3, the full variable domain is EAEVAQSPRYKITEKSQAVAFWCDPISGHATLYWYRQILGQGPELLVQFQDESVVDDSQLPKDRFSAERLKGVDSTLKIQPAELGDSAMYLCASSFAGSSGELFFGEGSRLTVL.

A few counts support this clone. The V call is TRBV27, the J call TRBJ2-7; 7 nucleotides agree with TRBD2. This CDR3 is 17 amino acids long. J lost 1 base, V lost 7 bases, and 16 bases had no gene match. Germline loops: CDR1 MNHEY, CDR2 SMNVEV (reference sequence). The CDR3 DNA sequence: TGTGCCAGCACCCTAGGACTAGTGGGGATAGGGTCCTACGAGCAGTACTTC. It codes for CASTLGLVGIGSYEQYF.

To note about this clone: This CDR3 is also generated by other DNA sequences in the sample. CDR3: CASSRGQTNQPQHF. The CDR3 DNA reads TGTGCCAGCTCAAGGGGACAGACTAATCAGCCCCAGCATTTT. The chain combines TRBV18 with TRBJ1-5, with 7 bases matching TRBD1. Germline V gene lookup returns CDR1 KGHSH and CDR2 LQKENI. This CDR3 is 14 amino acids long. V lost 5 bases, J lost 4 bases, and 5 bases stayed unmatched. Based on the CDR3 plus reference TRBV18 and TRBJ1-5, the full variable domain is NAGVMQNPRHLVRRRGQEARLRCSPMKGHSHVYWYRQLPEEGLKFMVYLQKENIIDESGMPKERFSAEFPKEGPSILRIQQVVRGDSAAYFCASSRGQTNQPQHFGDGTRLSIL.

The CDR3 DNA follows: TGTGCCAGCCGGGGACAGGGTAGCAATCAGCCCCAGCATTTT. Its protein product is CASRGQGSNQPQHF. J is TRBJ1-5 and V is TRBV2; TRBD1 agrees at 9 bases. The CDR3 sequence is 14 residues long. Unmatched junction bases numbered 2, after V lost 8 bases and J lost 0 bases. Germline CDR1 SNHLY, CDR2 FYNNEI.

The chain carries TRBV23-1 and TRBJ1-4; possible D gene TRBD1, 5 bases. TRBV23-1 belongs to the ORF category, with a function that is uncertain. The CDR3 consists of 18 residues. The ends were cut back, 1 base at V and 0 bases at J, with 15 bases in the middle. CDR3 sequence: CASSQLGNRLTTNEKLFF. CDR3 nucleotide sequence: TGCGCCAGCAGTCAATTAGGTAACAGGTTAACAACTAATGAAAAACTGTTTTTT.

The V gene is TRBV5-4, the J gene TRBJ2-2, with D tentatively TRBD2 (5 bases). V was trimmed by 4 bases and J by 3 bases, leaving 10 bases between them. The CDR3 is 14 residues long. The germline CDR1 and CDR2 sequences are SGHNT and YYREEE (reference sequence). The CDR3 is CASSVDSYTGELFF. The CDR3 DNA reads as TGTGCCAGCAGCGTGGACTCGTACACCGGGGAGCTGTTTTTT.

Turning to this clone: A single base is all that separates this from a far larger clone, so a read error is likely. In the same sample, other DNA sequences code for this CDR3. V gene TRBV30 combines with J gene TRBJ1-2, with D possibly being TRBD1 (5 bases). Trimming removed 2 bases at V and 6 bases at J, with 13 bases between. Germline CDR1 and CDR2: GTSNPN and SVGIG (reference sequence). This CDR3 has 13 amino acids. The CDR3, as DNA: TGTGCCTGGAGTCGTACGGGGGTTAATGGCTACACCTTC. Residues: CAWSRTGVNGYTF.

This chain joins TRBV9 and TRBJ2-1; 8 bases are shared with TRBD2. Germline CDR1 is SGDLS and CDR2 is YYNGEE. The J segment lost 1 base and the V segment lost 1 base, leaving 7 bases of the junction unmatched. This CDR3 has 17 residues. CDR3 nucleotides: TGTGCCAGCAGCGTAAGAGCGGGAGAGGGGTCCTACAATGAGCAGTTCTTC. It encodes CASSVRAGEGSYNEQFF.

This chain joins TRBV12-5 and TRBJ1-1; TRBD1 matches 9 bases. CDR3 length: 15 residues. The V gene's germline CDR1 is LGHNT and CDR2 FRNRAP. The ends lost 0 bases at V and 3 bases at J; junction bases unmatched: 2. The DNA for the CDR3 is TGTGCTAGTGGTTTGGTACGGGACAGGGACACTGAAGCTTTCTTT. Protein product: CASGLVRDRDTEAFF.

This sequence joins TRBV2 and TRBJ2-5; a weak D match, TRBD1 (6 bases). The CDR3 sequence is 15 residues long. Trimming took 6 bases from V and 1 from J, leaving 15 bases between them. Germline V lookup: CDR1 SNHLY, CDR2 FYNNEI. CDR3 amino acids: CASRGQQGPQETQYF. The CDR3 nucleotides read TGTGCCAGCAGGGGCCAACAGGGCCCCCAAGAGACCCAGTACTTC.